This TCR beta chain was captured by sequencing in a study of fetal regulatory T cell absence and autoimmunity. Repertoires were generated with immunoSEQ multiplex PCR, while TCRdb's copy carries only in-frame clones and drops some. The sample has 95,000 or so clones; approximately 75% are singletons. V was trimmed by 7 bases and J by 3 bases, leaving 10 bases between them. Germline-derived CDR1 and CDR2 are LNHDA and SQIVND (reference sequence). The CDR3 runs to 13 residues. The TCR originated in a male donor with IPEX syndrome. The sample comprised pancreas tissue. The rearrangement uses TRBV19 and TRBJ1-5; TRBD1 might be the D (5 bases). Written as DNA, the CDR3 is TGTGCCAGTAAACGAGGGGCCAATCAGCCCCAGCATTTT. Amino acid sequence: CASKRGANQPQHF.